These 20 T cell receptor beta chains came from one sample sequenced in a study of blood T cell repertoires in COVID-19. Only in-frame clones appear in the TCRdb table, and some are missing; sequencing was by immunoSEQ multiplex PCR. The data hold under 150,000 clones, with around 89% observed a single time. Source material: peripheral blood. These receptors all come from a human donor in a cohort sampled during active COVID-19.

The chain couples TRBV7-6 to TRBJ2-7; D may be TRBD2 (6 bases). Trimming took 1 base from V and 7 from J, leaving 11 bases between them. CDR3 size: 13 residues. From germline, CDR1 is SGHVS and CDR2 FNYEAQ. The DNA of the CDR3 is TGTGCCAGCAGCTTAGAGCTTGCGGGGGAGCAGTACTTC. It encodes CASSLELAGEQYF. The full variable domain, its missing parts supplied by reference TRBV7-6 and TRBJ2-7, is GAGVSQSPRYKVTKRGQDVALRCDPISGHVSLYWYRQALGQGPEFLTYFNYEAQQDKSGLPNDRFSAERPEGSISTLTIQRTEQRDSAMYRCASSLELAGEQYFGPGTRLTVT.

This chain uses TRBV12-3 or TRBV12-4 with TRBJ2-7, with D possibly TRBD2 on 5 matching bases. The CDR3 runs 13 residues. The ends were cut back, 2 bases at V and 6 bases at J, with 11 bases in the middle. CDR3 sequence reads: CASSLLSGTEQYF. The CDR3, as DNA: TGTGCCAGCAGTTTATTGTCGGGAACCGAGCAGTACTTC.

The genes are TRBV6-5 and TRBJ2-2; D unresolved. Germline CDR1 MNHEY, CDR2 SVGAGI. The V and J ends lost 2 bases and 0 bases respectively, with 7 bases between them. The CDR3 extends over 15 amino acids. The CDR3 DNA follows: TGTGCCAGCAGTTACAGCATCGCGAACACCGGGGAGCTGTTTTTT. It specifies CASSYSIANTGELFF.

CDR3 nucleotide sequence: TGCAGCGCACAGGGGGCGCCCGATACGCAGTATTTT. It is translated as CSAQGAPDTQYF. The V and J genes are TRBV29-1 and TRBJ2-3; TRBD1 matches at 9 bases. This CDR3 region has 12 residues. Germline-derived CDR1 and CDR2 are SQVTM and ANQGSEA. J gave up 6 bases and V 7 bases, and 5 bases lay outside the gene matches.

This clone was seen once. The chain has TRBV21-1 and TRBJ2-1; the table names TRBD1, a call not compared with the DNA. TRBV21-1 is a pseudogene. CDR3 size: 15 residues. The CDR3: CASSKQQGNYNEQFF. The CDR3 DNA reads TGTGCCAGCAGCAAACAACAGGGAAATTACAATGAGCAGTTCTTC.

The rearrangement joins TRBV7-6 to TRBJ2-1; 13 nucleotides agree with TRBD2. Trimming cost V 1 base and J 9 bases; bases outside gene matches: 3. Germline V gives CDR1 SGHVS, CDR2 FNYEAQ. This CDR3 comprises 15 residues. The CDR3 nucleotides are TGTGCCAGCAGCTTAGGGACTAGCGGGGGAGGTGAGCAGTTCTTC. Amino acids: CASSLGTSGGGEQFF.

The genes are TRBV3-1 (or the pseudogene TRBV3-2) and TRBJ1-2, with D maybe TRBD1 (6 bases). V was trimmed by 2 bases and J by 1 base, leaving 20 bases between them. CDR3 size: 18 residues. The germline V gene has CDR1 LGHDT and CDR2 YNNKEL (reference sequence). In DNA, the CDR3 is TGTGCCAGCAGCCAACCACACGTACAGGGAAGTATTAACTATGGCTACACCTTC. It encodes CASSQPHVQGSINYGYTF.

This clone was found a few times. This CDR3 reads CASSRRGQGNSPLHF. For the CDR3, the DNA is TGTGCCAGCAGCCGGAGGGGACAGGGTAATTCACCCCTCCACTTT. This sequence joins TRBV3-1 (or the pseudogene TRBV3-2) and TRBJ1-6, with 9 bases identical to TRBD1. The CDR3 length is 15 residues. The V gene end was trimmed by 4 bases and the J gene end by 6 bases; junction bases not matched to a gene: 4. Germline loops: CDR1 LGHDT, CDR2 YNNKEL (reference sequence).

The chain carries TRBV4-2 and TRBJ2-7, with TRBD1 identical over 10 bases. Germline V gene sequence: CDR1 LGHNA, CDR2 YNFKEQ. This CDR3 region has 14 residues. J gave up 3 bases and V 5 bases, and 4 bases lay outside the gene matches. CDR3 residues: CASSYRDRGYEQYF. As DNA, the CDR3 is TGTGCCAGCAGCTACCGGGACAGGGGCTACGAGCAGTACTTC.

This sequence joins TRBV11-3 and TRBJ2-5, with TRBD2 identical over 8 bases. The CDR3 covers 15 residues. V dropped 5 bases and J dropped 4; count of bases not matched to a gene: 9. In germline, CDR1 is SGHNT, CDR2 YENEEA. This CDR3 reads CASSAGLVEGETQYF. The DNA of the CDR3 is TGTGCCAGCAGCGCGGGACTAGTAGAGGGAGAGACCCAGTACTTC.

This clone has a single count. This chain joins TRBV6-5 and TRBJ2-7; TRBD2 might be the D (7 bases). Trimming stripped 8 bases from V and 7 bases from J, with 18 bases between. Looked up from germline, CDR1 is MNHEY and CDR2 is SVGAGI. This CDR3 is built from 13 residues. CDR3 protein: CASANPGGAEQYF. CDR3 DNA: TGTGCCAGCGCCAACCCGGGGGGCGCGGAGCAGTACTTC.

V usage is TRBV4-1 and J usage is TRBJ2-5; perhaps TRBD2 as D (5 bases). The CDR3 contains 17 residues. Germline-derived CDR1 and CDR2 are MGHRA and YSYEKL. V was clipped by 4 bases and J by 5 bases, with 23 bases between them. CDR3 protein: CASSPPVGRGQRETQYF. The CDR3 bases are TGCGCCAGCAGCCCCCCAGTAGGCCGCGGGCAGCGGGAGACCCAGTACTTC.

The V call is TRBV27, the J call TRBJ1-2; TRBD1 matches at 9 bases. The CDR3 has 15 residues. CDR1 is MNHEY and CDR2 is SMNVEV in the germline V gene (reference sequence). Unmatched junction bases numbered 6, after V lost 3 bases and J lost 4 bases. The CDR3: CASSFTGGGVYGYTF. The CDR3 bases are TGTGCCAGCAGTTTTACAGGGGGCGGCGTCTATGGCTACACCTTC.

The genes are TRBV5-1 and TRBJ2-2; the D is unclear. This CDR3 contains 13 residues. With 0 bases removed from V and 6 bases from J, the gap between germline ends came to 6 bases. The germline gives CDR1 SGHRS, CDR2 YFSETQ. The CDR3 loop is CASSLEHSGELFF. The CDR3 DNA reads as TGCGCCAGCAGCTTGGAACATTCCGGGGAGCTGTTTTTT.

The chain recombines TRBV5-5 with TRBJ1-4; 10 nucleotides match TRBD1. The germline CDR1 and CDR2 sequences are SGHKS and YYEKEE (reference sequence). This CDR3 has 14 amino acids. Germline trimming cut 4 bases from V and 6 bases from J; bases unmatched to any gene: 3. As DNA, the CDR3 is TGTGCCAGCAGCACCGGGACAGGGGATGAAAAACTGTTTTTT. Translated, it gives CASSTGTGDEKLFF.

This clone has a single count. The genes are TRBV30 and TRBJ1-2; TRBD1 aligns across 9 bases. There are 13 residues in the CDR3. With V trimmed by 3 bases and J by 5 bases, 4 bases remained unmatched. The germline V gene encodes CDR1 GTSNPN and CDR2 SVGIG (reference sequence). CDR3 in amino acids: CAWRTDRGYGYTF. The CDR3 DNA reads as TGTGCCTGGAGAACGGACAGGGGATATGGCTACACCTTC.

The chain uses TRBV28 and TRBJ1-1; 12 bases line up with TRBD1. This CDR3 comprises 14 residues. Germline V gives CDR1 MDHEN, CDR2 SYDVKM. V lost 4 bases to trimming and J lost 5 bases; unmatched junction nucleotides: 2. The CDR3 reads CASSSGQGATEAFF. In DNA form, the CDR3 reads TGTGCCAGCAGTTCGGGACAGGGGGCGACTGAAGCTTTCTTT.

The rearrangement joins TRBV6-1 to TRBJ2-3, with D hard to call. CDR1 is MNHNS, CDR2 SASEGT, per germline. The V end was cut by 1 base, the J end by 5 bases, with 13 bases between. This CDR3 comprises 15 residues. CDR3 coding DNA: TGTGCCAGCAGTGAAGGTGTTACACGTGGAGATACGCAGTATTTT. Protein sequence: CASSEGVTRGDTQYF.

This sequence joins TRBV7-8 and TRBJ2-1; 9 nucleotides agree with TRBD1. The CDR3 has 13 amino acids. The ends lost 5 bases at V and 7 bases at J; junction bases unmatched: 3. Germline CDR1 reads SGHVS; CDR2 reads FQNEAQ. CDR3 nucleotide sequence: TGTGCCAGCAGCCCCGGGACAGGGAATGAGCAGTTCTTC. Protein sequence: CASSPGTGNEQFF.

The gene calls are TRBV4-3 and TRBJ2-3; 7 nucleotides line up with TRBD1. V lost 0 bases, J lost 3 bases, and 3 bases stayed unmatched. Germline CDR1 and CDR2: LGHNA and YSLEER. CDR3 length equals 15 residues. The CDR3 sequence: CASSQEGGYTDTQYF. CDR3 bases: TGCGCCAGCAGCCAAGAAGGGGGCTATACAGATACGCAGTATTTT.